What follows are 4 T cell receptor beta chains derived from one specimen sequenced in a study of identical twins (dated by TCRdb to the mid-2010s). The protocol used for the library was 5' RACE. Sequencer: Illumina HiSeq 2000. In TCRdb, the public reads were trimmed at Q25 with fastp and aligned with MiXCR, with productive beta chains retained. Records with the same CDR3 protein are collapsed into one entry carrying the most frequent genes and DNA. A total of about 240,000 distinct CDR3 sequences appear in this sample, about 11% of them only once. In total, the top ten clones hold roughly 10% of the sample. The sequenced material came from memory T cells sorted from blood. Per the publication, the cell subset or site label means: CD45RO+ enriched T cells. The receptors derive from a man aged 50 to 59 in good health.

The chain has TRBV27 and TRBJ2-2, with 10 bases identical to TRBD1. Trimming cost V 5 bases and J 5 bases; bases outside gene matches: 17. Germline CDR1 MNHEY, CDR2 SMNVEV (reference sequence). The CDR3 runs 19 residues. DNA of the CDR3: TGTGCCAGCAGTCTATTTAGTGGGACCGGGACAGGGGATACCGGGGAGCTGTTTTTT. Translating it yields CASSLFSGTGTGDTGELFF.

At least ten counts were recorded for this clonotype. V and J are TRBV5-1 and TRBJ1-2; 7 bases are shared with TRBD1. With V trimmed by 4 bases and J by 0 bases, 6 bases remained unmatched. This CDR3 is 15 amino acids long. CDR1 is SGHRS, CDR2 YFSETQ, per germline. CDR3 amino acids: CASSPGQAANYGYTF. As DNA, the CDR3 is TGCGCCAGCAGCCCCGGACAGGCAGCTAACTATGGCTACACCTTC.

This clonotype was counted ten times or more. J is TRBJ2-2 and V is TRBV5-1; no clear D gene. The V gene lost 0 bases and the J gene lost 3 bases, with 3 bases spanning the gap. Germline V lookup: CDR1 SGHRS, CDR2 YFSETQ. The CDR3 is 13 amino acids. CDR3 DNA sequence: TGCGCCAGCAGCTTGGGACACACCGGGGAGCTGTTTTTT. Translated, it gives CASSLGHTGELFF.

The gene calls are TRBV15 and TRBJ2-7; TRBD1 matches 9 bases. V was clipped by 1 base and J by 5 bases; unmatched bases: 3. The germline V gene encodes CDR1 LNHNV and CDR2 YYDKDF (reference sequence). This CDR3 has 14 residues. The CDR3 DNA reads as TGTGCCACCAGCAGAGTGGGACAGGGCCACGAGCAGTACTTC. It codes for CATSRVGQGHEQYF.